The 10 T cell receptor beta chains below come from one sample, sequenced in a study of blood T cell repertoires in COVID-19. TCRdb keeps only in-frame clones here, not all; method: immunoSEQ multiplex PCR. The sample carries about 230,000 clones, around 80% recorded once. Sequencing was performed on peripheral blood. The receptors here all came from a middle-aged man with acute or convalescent COVID-19.

J is TRBJ1-4 and V is TRBV5-1; TRBD1 matches at 7 bases. Trimming at V came to 0 bases and at J to 7 bases, leaving 3 bases not matched to a gene. The CDR3 sequence is 14 residues long. From germline, CDR1 is SGHRS and CDR2 YFSETQ. The CDR3 reads CASSLGQGSEKLFF. In nucleotides, the CDR3 is TGCGCCAGCAGCTTGGGACAGGGAAGTGAAAAACTGTTTTTT.

This clone came up once. In DNA form, the CDR3 reads TGCGCCAGCAGCCAAGATTATGCGGTCACAGATACGCAGTATTTT. This encodes CASSQDYAVTDTQYF. The genes are TRBV4-3 and TRBJ2-3; D is undetermined. The CDR3 extends over 15 amino acids. The V gene's germline CDR1 is LGHNA and CDR2 YSLEER. The V end was cut by 0 bases, the J end by 2 bases, with 9 bases between.

This clone came up once. The chain joins TRBV29-1 to TRBJ1-4; D is possibly TRBD1 (5 bases). Trimming shortened V by 4 bases and J by 0 bases, and 6 bases separated the two germline ends. The CDR3 has 13 amino acids. Per germline, CDR1 SQVTM and CDR2 ANQGSEA. The DNA for the CDR3 is TGCAGCGTTGGACAGTCAACTAATGAAAAACTGTTTTTT. Its translation: CSVGQSTNEKLFF.

The V gene is TRBV3-1 (or the pseudogene TRBV3-2), the J gene TRBJ2-2; TRBD2 is a possible D gene (6 bases). Deletions cut 3 bases from V and 2 bases from J, with 10 bases between. Germline V gives CDR1 LGHDT, CDR2 YNNKEL (reference sequence). This CDR3 has 15 residues. CDR3 loop: CASSQLAVNTGELFF. In DNA form, the CDR3 reads TGTGCCAGCAGCCAGTTAGCGGTTAACACCGGGGAGCTGTTTTTT.

A word on this clone: The sample has other DNA sequences that encode this CDR3 too. The CDR3 DNA follows: TGTGCCTGGAGTGTCTCGGTGAACACTGAAGCTTTCTTT. Its translation is CAWSVSVNTEAFF. V gene TRBV30 combines with J gene TRBJ1-1, with D unclear. Germline loops: CDR1 GTSNPN, CDR2 SVGIG (reference sequence). The CDR3 is 13 residues long. V was shortened by 0 bases and J by 0 bases, with 5 bases between the two germline ends.

The CDR3 DNA reads TGTGCCAGCAGCGTAGGGATAGCGGGTAGCTCCTACGAGCAGTACTTC. Protein sequence: CASSVGIAGSSYEQYF. The J gene is TRBJ2-7, the V gene TRBV9; 7 nucleotides agree with TRBD2. CDR3 length equals 16 residues. V dropped 0 bases and J dropped 0; count of bases not matched to a gene: 6. Per germline, CDR1 SGDLS and CDR2 YYNGEE.

The rearrangement joins TRBV5-6 to TRBJ1-5, with a weak D call TRBD1 (5 bases). V lost 1 base and J 7 bases, leaving 12 bases between the germline ends. The CDR3 contains 14 residues. Looked up from germline, CDR1 is SGHDT and CDR2 is YYEEEE. The CDR3, as DNA: TGTGCCAGCAGCTTGAGTCCAGGGTCGCAGCCCCAGCATTTT. Translated: CASSLSPGSQPQHF.

The genes are TRBV4-3 and TRBJ2-7; possible D gene TRBD1, 5 bases. Per the germline V gene, CDR1 is LGHNA and CDR2 is YSLEER. Trimming stripped 2 bases from V and 7 bases from J, with 15 bases between. This CDR3 is 14 amino acids long. CDR3 bases: TGCGCCAGCAGCCAACAGGGTTTTCTTGGTGAGCAGTACTTC. Translated, it gives CASSQQGFLGEQYF.

The chain links TRBV7-2 to TRBJ2-7; tentative D call: TRBD2 (6 bases). CDR1 and CDR2 from the germline V gene are SGHTA and FQGNSA. The ends were cut back, 1 base at V and 4 bases at J, with 11 bases in the middle. There are 14 residues in the CDR3. CDR3 DNA sequence: TGTGCCAGCAGCTTAGGAAAGGGAGGTTACGAGCAGTACTTC. Translated, it gives CASSLGKGGYEQYF.

The gene calls are TRBV5-1 and TRBJ2-1; 8 bases line up with TRBD1. The junction had 9 bases not matched to a gene; V was cut back by 0 bases and J by 7 bases. This CDR3 comprises 16 residues. In germline, CDR1 is SGHRS, CDR2 YFSETQ. The CDR3 sequence: CASSLGPGQARNEQFF. The CDR3 DNA is TGCGCCAGCAGCTTGGGGCCGGGACAGGCTAGAAATGAGCAGTTCTTC.